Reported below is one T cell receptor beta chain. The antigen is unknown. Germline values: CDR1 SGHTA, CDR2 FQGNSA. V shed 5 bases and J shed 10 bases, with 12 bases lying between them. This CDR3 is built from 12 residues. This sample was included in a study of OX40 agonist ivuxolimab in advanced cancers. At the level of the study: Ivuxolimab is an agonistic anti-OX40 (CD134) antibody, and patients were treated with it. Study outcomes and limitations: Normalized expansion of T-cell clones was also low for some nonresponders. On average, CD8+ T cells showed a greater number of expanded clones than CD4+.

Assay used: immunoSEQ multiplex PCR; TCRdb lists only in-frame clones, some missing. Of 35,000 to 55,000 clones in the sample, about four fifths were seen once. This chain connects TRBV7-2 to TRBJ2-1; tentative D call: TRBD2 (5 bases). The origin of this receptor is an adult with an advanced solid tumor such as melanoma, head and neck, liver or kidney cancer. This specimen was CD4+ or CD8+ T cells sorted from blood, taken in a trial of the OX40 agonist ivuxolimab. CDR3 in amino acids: CASSTGGSEQFF. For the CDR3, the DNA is TGTGCCAGCAGCACCGGAGGCTCGGAGCAGTTCTTC.